One and the same sample provided the 22 T cell receptor beta chains below, sequenced in a study of blood T cell repertoires in COVID-19. The data were produced by immunoSEQ multiplex PCR, yet TCRdb's version contains in-frame clones alone and is incomplete. Of about 170,000 clones listed, around 85% are singletons. The sample consisted of peripheral blood. The origin of the receptors is a woman older than 75 with COVID-19, enrolled during active disease.

This clone was recorded once. The J gene is TRBJ1-6, the V gene TRBV7-9, with D possibly being TRBD1 (6 bases). The ends were cut back, 6 bases at V and 10 bases at J, with 16 bases in the middle. Germline CDR1 SEHNR, CDR2 FQNEAQ (reference sequence). The length of the CDR3 is 14 residues. The CDR3 DNA follows: TGTGCCAGCAGAAGCCACAGGGATCGGTCACCCCTCCACTTT. Encoded protein: CASRSHRDRSPLHF.

The chain couples TRBV6-1 to TRBJ1-1; perhaps TRBD1 as D (5 bases). V was cut by 3 bases and J by 4 bases, with 9 bases left in between. CDR1 is MNHNS and CDR2 is SASEGT in the germline V gene. This CDR3 is 13 amino acids long. The CDR3 is CASSDPRATEAFF. The CDR3 DNA follows: TGTGCCAGCAGTGACCCCAGGGCCACTGAAGCTTTCTTT.

The gene calls are TRBV29-1 and TRBJ1-2; no definite D call. This CDR3 region has 11 residues. Per germline, CDR1 SQVTM and CDR2 ANQGSEA. Trimming removed 5 bases from V and 4 bases from J, with 8 bases in between. The CDR3 spells CSVHSGYGYTF. The CDR3 DNA sequence: TGCAGCGTTCATAGTGGCTATGGCTACACCTTC.

The V call is TRBV10-2, the J call TRBJ1-6; possibly TRBD1 for D (5 bases). This CDR3 has 14 residues. The V gene lost 2 bases and the J gene lost 7 bases, with 9 bases spanning the gap. In germline, CDR1 is WSHSY, CDR2 SAAADI. CDR3 protein: CASSERRGNSPLHF. In DNA form, the CDR3 reads TGCGCCAGCAGTGAGCGTCGGGGGAATTCACCCCTCCACTTT.

This rearrangement joins TRBV11-1 to TRBJ1-1; possible D gene TRBD1, 6 bases. The V gene's germline CDR1 is SGHAT and CDR2 FQDESV (reference sequence). This CDR3 is built from 16 residues. Trimming stripped 5 bases from V and 4 bases from J, with 20 bases between. CDR3 sequence (DNA): TGTGCCAGCAGCCCGACAGGCGTCCTTTTGGGCACTGAAGCTTTCTTT. Translating gives CASSPTGVLLGTEAFF.

The chain combines TRBV5-1 with TRBJ2-2; TRBD2 aligns across 15 bases. J was trimmed by 3 bases and V by 3 bases; bases with no gene match: 6. The CDR3 has 18 amino acids. Germline loops: CDR1 SGHRS, CDR2 YFSETQ. DNA for the CDR3: TGCGCCAGCAGCTCCCGGACTAGCGGGGGGGTTTACACCGGGGAGCTGTTTTTT. It specifies CASSSRTSGGVYTGELFF.

The chain is built from TRBV7-3 and TRBJ1-1, with D hard to call. Germline CDR1 reads SGHTA; CDR2 reads FQGTGA. The V gene lost 3 bases and the J gene lost 3 bases, with 8 bases spanning the gap. This CDR3 has 13 amino acids. CDR3 DNA sequence: TGTGCCAGCAGCTTGAACAGCTACACTGAAGCTTTCTTT. Amino acids: CASSLNSYTEAFF.

The J gene is TRBJ1-1, the V gene TRBV9; 8 nucleotides line up with TRBD1. The germline gives CDR1 SGDLS, CDR2 YYNGEE. There are 15 residues in the CDR3. V lost 2 bases, J lost 0 bases, and 3 bases stayed unmatched. CDR3: CASSVGQGVNTEAFF. CDR3 DNA: TGTGCCAGCAGCGTCGGACAGGGAGTGAACACTGAAGCTTTCTTT.

The rearrangement uses TRBV28 and TRBJ2-2; D gene uncertain. This CDR3 comprises 13 residues. Germline CDR1 is MDHEN and CDR2 is SYDVKM. The germline V and J ends were trimmed by 5 bases and 4 bases, with 8 bases remaining between them. CDR3 amino acids: CASSRGPTGELFF. DNA for the CDR3: TGTGCCAGCAGTAGAGGTCCCACCGGGGAGCTGTTTTTT. The entire variable domain, with the rest obtained from reference TRBV28 and TRBJ2-2, is as follows: DVKVTQSSRYLVKRTGEKVFLECVQDMDHENMFWYRQDPGLGLRLIYFSYDVKMKEKGDIPEGYSVSREKKERFSLILESASTNQTSMYLCASSRGPTGELFFGEGSRLTVL.

This sequence joins TRBV29-1 and TRBJ1-5, with TRBD1 matching 8 bases. The germline V gene has CDR1 SQVTM and CDR2 ANQGSEA. The length of the CDR3 is 16 residues. In DNA form, the CDR3 reads TGCACCCGTTTTTGGGACAGGACTTCACCCAGCCAGCCCCAGCATTTT. The encoded protein is CTRFWDRTSPSQPQHF.

CDR3 amino acids: CASSQRDLSEKLFF. The CDR3 DNA sequence: TGTGCCAGCAGCCAACGGGACTTGTCTGAAAAACTGTTTTTT. The J gene is TRBJ1-4, the V gene TRBV3-1 (or the pseudogene TRBV3-2); TRBD1 might be the D (5 bases). The length of the CDR3 is 14 residues. Germline values: CDR1 LGHDT, CDR2 YNNKEL (reference sequence). Trimming took 2 bases from V and 7 from J, leaving 11 bases between them.

In DNA form, the CDR3 reads TGTGCCAGCAGCCAAACCGGGACAGGGGTCGGCGAGCAGTACTTC. This translates into CASSQTGTGVGEQYF. This sequence joins TRBV14 and TRBJ2-7, with 10 bases that match TRBD1. The CDR3 loop spans 15 amino acids. Germline trimming cut 2 bases from V and 6 bases from J; bases unmatched to any gene: 7. Germline V gives CDR1 SGHDN, CDR2 FVKESK.

This sequence joins TRBV20-1 and TRBJ1-1; TRBD1 might be the D (5 bases). The CDR3 covers 11 residues. Germline V lookup: CDR1 DFQATT, CDR2 SNEGSKA (reference sequence). The CDR3: CSAGRNTEAFF. The CDR3 DNA reads as TGCAGCGCGGGACGGAACACTGAAGCTTTCTTT.

The chain uses TRBV28 and TRBJ1-1, with 7 bases fitting TRBD1. Trimming removed 4 bases from V and 1 base from J; junction bases left unmatched: 3. CDR1 MDHEN and CDR2 SYDVKM come from the germline V gene. The CDR3 length is 14 residues. CDR3 sequence reads: CASSWAGGNTEAFF. In DNA form, the CDR3 reads TGTGCCAGCAGTTGGGCAGGGGGGAACACTGAAGCTTTCTTT.

The gene calls are TRBV7-9 and TRBJ1-5; perhaps TRBD1 as D (5 bases). This CDR3 comprises 14 residues. Trimming removed 5 bases at V and 1 base at J, with 9 bases between. Germline assignment: CDR1 SEHNR and CDR2 FQNEAQ (reference sequence). CDR3 nucleotides: TGTGCCAGCAGCGTACAGGAGAGCAATCAGCCCCAGCATTTT. Translated, it gives CASSVQESNQPQHF.

This chain connects TRBV3-1 (or the pseudogene TRBV3-2) to TRBJ1-4, with D perhaps matching TRBD1 (6 bases). Germline V lookup: CDR1 LGHDT, CDR2 YNNKEL (reference sequence). Trimming took off 4 bases at V and 7 bases at J, with 10 bases between the two ends. There are 13 residues in the CDR3. CDR3 sequence (DNA): TGTGCCAGCAGCCGGCCGACAGGTGAAAAACTGTTTTTT. Translation: CASSRPTGEKLFF.

V is TRBV19 and J is TRBJ2-3, with D perhaps matching TRBD2 (5 bases). The germline V gene has CDR1 LNHDA and CDR2 SQIVND (reference sequence). CDR3 length equals 11 residues. V was cut by 9 bases and J by 5 bases, with 9 bases left in between. The CDR3 here is CASREGDTQYF. CDR3 in DNA: TGTGCCAGCCGCGAGGGAGATACGCAGTATTTT.

J is TRBJ2-1 and V is TRBV4-1; 10 bases are a match to TRBD2. Germline V gives CDR1 MGHRA, CDR2 YSYEKL. With 6 bases clipped from V and 6 bases from J, the junction kept 8 bases outside the gene matches. This CDR3 spans 15 amino acids. The CDR3 spells CASSPLAGVSNEQFF. CDR3 DNA sequence: TGCGCCAGCAGTCCTCTAGCGGGAGTTTCCAATGAGCAGTTCTTC.

This clone was counted a few times. The CDR3 DNA is TGTGCCAGCAGTTCCGTGACCGGGGAGACCCAGTACTTC. As protein: CASSSVTGETQYF. The chain has TRBV28 and TRBJ2-5, with unresolved D. The CDR3 sequence is 13 residues long. CDR1 MDHEN and CDR2 SYDVKM come from the germline V gene. V was trimmed by 4 bases and J by 5 bases, leaving 11 bases between them.

The V gene is TRBV10-3, the J gene TRBJ1-4; a possible D gene is TRBD1 (5 bases). CDR3 size: 15 residues. The germline gives CDR1 ENHRY, CDR2 SYGVKD. Trimming cost V 4 bases and J 0 bases, with 9 bases left between them. CDR3 in amino acids: CAISGGEATNEKLFF. For the CDR3, the DNA is TGTGCCATCAGTGGGGGGGAGGCAACTAATGAAAAACTGTTTTTT.

The rearrangement joins TRBV7-8 to TRBJ2-2; TRBD2 matches at 7 bases. The ends lost 4 bases at V and 1 base at J; junction bases unmatched: 6. This CDR3 contains 16 residues. Germline loops: CDR1 SGHVS, CDR2 FQNEAQ. The DNA of the CDR3 is TGTGCCAGCAGCTCATTGACTAGCAGGAACACCGGGGAGCTGTTTTTT. Its protein is CASSSLTSRNTGELFF. Full variable domain (outside the CDR3, taken from reference TRBV7-8 and TRBJ2-2): GAGVSQSPRYKVAKRGQDVALRCDPISGHVSLFWYQQALGQGPEFLTYFQNEAQLDKSGLPSDRFFAERPEGSVSTLKIQRTQQEDSAVYLCASSSLTSRNTGELFFGEGSRLTVL.

The chain is built from TRBV11-2 and TRBJ1-3, with D uncertain. V shed 5 bases and J shed 2 bases, with 13 bases lying between them. There are 15 residues in the CDR3. Germline CDR1 SGHAT, CDR2 FQNNGV. The CDR3 nucleotides read TGTGCCAGCAGCATAAGCCGGGGAACTGGAAACACCATATATTTT. Translated: CASSISRGTGNTIYF.